Sequencing of this T cell receptor beta chain was carried out in a study of blood T cells in healthy people across ages. Using a J-beta primer mix together with a sample-barcoded 5' primer, a second PCR was run for roughly 6 to 11 cycles. MiXCR, run by TCRdb on the 5' RACE reads, gives a single entry per CDR3 protein. The sample shows about 670,000 distinct CDR3 sequences, about 50% of them seen only once. This clonotype was found many times. The origin of this receptor is a woman of 80 years or more in good health. Sequencing input: blood.

The CDR3 bases are TGTGCCAGCAGTTACTCCAGGTCTGGGGCCAACGTCCTGACTTTC. Residues: CASSYSRSGANVLTF. J is TRBJ2-6 and V is TRBV6-5; D call uncertain. The CDR3 has 15 amino acids. Germline values: CDR1 MNHEY, CDR2 SVGAGI. Trimming took 0 bases from V and 1 from J, leaving 4 bases between them.